The clone carrying this T cell receptor (beta chain) was observed many times. Antigen specificity is unknown. The sample is drawn from a study of molecular identifiers for immune sequencing clone quantification. Points from the study as a whole: Whereas clones above 20 RNA copies held under 1% of naive-cell molecules, they held over 98% of effector molecules.

MiXCR, run by TCRdb on the PCR reads, gives a single entry per CDR3 protein. In the table there are about 36,000 distinct CDR3 sequences, approximately 18% of which are singletons. This CDR3 is built from 14 residues. Germline CDR1 DFQATT, CDR2 SNEGSKA (reference sequence). With V trimmed by 4 bases and J by 6 bases, 8 bases remained unmatched. The sample consisted of naive CD8+ T cells from blood, with Jurkat cell RNA spiked in. Subset of the sample: FACS-sorted CD8+CD4-CCR7+CD45RA+ naive T cells. The clonotype comes from a human donor in good health. Some libraries in this study had Jurkat cell RNA spiked in. J is TRBJ2-2 and V is TRBV20-1; TRBD1 agrees at 7 bases. The CDR3 DNA is TGCAGTGCTAAGAGACAGGGAGAGGCCGGGGAGCTGTTTTTT. Residues: CSAKRQGEAGELFF.